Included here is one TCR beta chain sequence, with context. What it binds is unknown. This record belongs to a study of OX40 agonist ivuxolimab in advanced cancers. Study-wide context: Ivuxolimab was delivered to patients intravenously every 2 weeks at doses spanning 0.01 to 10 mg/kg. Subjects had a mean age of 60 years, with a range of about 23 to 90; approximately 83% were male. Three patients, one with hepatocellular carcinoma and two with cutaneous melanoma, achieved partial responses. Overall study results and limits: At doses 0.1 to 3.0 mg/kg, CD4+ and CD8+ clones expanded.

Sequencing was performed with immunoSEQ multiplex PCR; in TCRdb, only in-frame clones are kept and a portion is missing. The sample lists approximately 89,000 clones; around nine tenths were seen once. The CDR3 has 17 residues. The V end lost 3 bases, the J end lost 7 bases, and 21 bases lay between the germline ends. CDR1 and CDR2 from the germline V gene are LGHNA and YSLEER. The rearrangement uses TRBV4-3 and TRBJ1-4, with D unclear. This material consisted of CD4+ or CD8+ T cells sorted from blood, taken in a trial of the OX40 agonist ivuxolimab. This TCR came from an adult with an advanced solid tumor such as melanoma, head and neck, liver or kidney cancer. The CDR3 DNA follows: TGCGCCAGCAGCCAGGGTAAATCCCGCCGCGAGGGTGAAAAACTGTTTTTT. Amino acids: CASSQGKSRREGEKLFF.